What follows is one TCR beta chain and its context. Sequencing used immunoSEQ multiplex PCR; TCRdb keeps in-frame clones, though not all of them. The table includes 400,000 to 500,000 clones, around nine tenths detected once. The sample comes from a study of blood T cell repertoires in COVID-19. About the research overall: The analysed material was cDNA or gDNA that came from T cells, B-cell-depleted T cells, or PBMCs.

The CDR3 contains 14 residues. The V gene's germline CDR1 is SGHAT and CDR2 FQNNGV. V was pared by 3 bases and J by 7 bases, with 13 bases between. The rearrangement joins TRBV11-2 to TRBJ2-1; D is possibly TRBD2 (6 bases). The material sequenced was PBMCs or T cells enriched from blood (not recorded which). The source is a middle-aged woman who had recovered from COVID-19. Here the CDR3 DNA reads TGTGCCAGCAGCTTGTTTCAGGAGGGGAATGAGCAGTTCTTC. Its protein product is CASSLFQEGNEQFF. Looking up the rest from reference TRBV11-2 and TRBJ2-1 gives the full variable domain: EAGVAQSPRYKIIEKRQSVAFWCNPISGHATLYWYQQILGQGPKLLIQFQNNGVVDDSQLPKDRFSAERLKGVDSTLKIQPAKLEDSAVYLCASSLFQEGNEQFFGPGTRLTVL.